These 24 T cell receptor beta chains were sequenced from one sample in a study of T cells in Graves' hyperthyroidism and ophthalmopathy. The CDR3 regions of TCR beta were amplified from RNA transcripts. The HTBI primer set drove a first-round RT-PCR of the TCR CDR3. One entry per CDR3 protein, called by TCRdb with MiXCR from the multiplex PCR reads. The sample lists approximately 490,000 distinct CDR3 sequences; 20% to 25% were seen once. Sequenced input: blood. The receptors derive from a woman aged 70 to 79 with Graves' ophthalmopathy.

This clonotype was counted a few times. This sequence joins TRBV25-1 and TRBJ1-5; 8 nucleotides match TRBD1. V gave up 6 bases and J gave up 7 bases; unmatched junction bases: 14. Germline V gene sequence: CDR1 MGHDK, CDR2 SYGVNS. The CDR3 sequence is 16 residues long. The DNA of the CDR3 is TGTGCCAGCAGGACCGGACAGGGACGGGCAAAGCAGCCCCAGCATTTT. This sequence encodes CASRTGQGRAKQPQHF.

On this clonotype itself: At one end the junction does not follow the germline gene, possibly because of a read error. The V call is TRBV7-2, the J call TRBJ2-2, with 8 nucleotides matching TRBD1. The CDR3 has 14 residues. Germline CDR1 is SGHTA and CDR2 is FQGNSA. CDR3 protein: CANSLVQGAGELFF. In nucleotides, the CDR3 is TGTGCCAACAGCTTAGTACAGGGGGCCGGGGAGCTGTTTTTT.

This clonotype was seen many times. The chain recombines TRBV7-9 with TRBJ2-1; D possibly uses TRBD1 or TRBD2 (7 bases each). This CDR3 comprises 17 residues. Trimming cost V 5 bases and J 4 bases, with 21 bases left between them. Germline CDR1 reads SEHNR; CDR2 reads FQNEAQ (reference sequence). CDR3 sequence reads: CASSIRDGRGGYNEQFF. CDR3 nucleotide sequence: TGTGCCAGCAGCATACGGGATGGCAGGGGGGGGTACAATGAGCAGTTCTTC.

V gene TRBV20-1 combines with J gene TRBJ1-2, with D possibly being TRBD1 (5 bases). Germline V gives CDR1 DFQATT, CDR2 SNEGSKA (reference sequence). The CDR3 covers 13 residues. With 3 bases removed from V and 4 bases from J, the gap between germline ends came to 12 bases. The CDR3 reads CSASHRPPYGYTF. CDR3 DNA: TGCAGTGCTAGCCACAGGCCACCCTATGGCTACACCTTC.

This clonotype was observed a handful of times. The chain couples TRBV7-2 to TRBJ1-2; D unresolved. Germline values: CDR1 SGHTA, CDR2 FQGNSA. V was trimmed by 4 bases and J by 8 bases, leaving 14 bases between them. This CDR3 is built from 13 residues. For the CDR3, the DNA is TGTGCCAGCAGCTCCCAGATGGGTCAAGGCTACACCTTC. It specifies CASSSQMGQGYTF.

This clonotype was picked up many times. V is TRBV5-1 and J is TRBJ1-1; possible D gene TRBD1, 5 bases. V lost 0 bases and J lost 7, with 7 bases in between. There are 12 residues in the CDR3. Germline CDR1 and CDR2: SGHRS and YFSETQ. In nucleotides, the CDR3 is TGCGCCAGCAGCTTGGCGGGGGGTGAAGCTTTCTTT. Residues: CASSLAGGEAFF.

V gene TRBV2 combines with J gene TRBJ1-6; D is unresolved. The CDR3 totals 12 residues. With 6 bases removed from V and 10 bases from J, the gap between germline ends came to 10 bases. Looked up from germline, CDR1 is SNHLY and CDR2 is FYNNEI. The CDR3 spells CASSQDGSPLHF. The CDR3 DNA reads TGTGCCAGCAGCCAAGATGGGTCACCCCTCCACTTT.

The table lists this clonotype with many counts. The rearrangement links TRBV12-3 or TRBV12-4 to TRBJ1-1; D may be TRBD1 (5 bases). The CDR3 length is 14 residues. V lost 3 bases, J lost 1 base, and 9 bases lay in between. CDR3 residues: CASSFAGRNTEAFF. DNA for the CDR3: TGTGCCAGCAGTTTTGCGGGACGGAACACTGAAGCTTTCTTT.

The rearrangement links TRBV6-1 to TRBJ1-2; D not resolved. This CDR3 has 15 residues. Between the trimmed V and J ends, which lost 2 bases and 6 bases, there was a span of 16 bases. In germline, CDR1 is MNHNS, CDR2 SASEGT. This chain's CDR3 is CASSELGRIGNGYTF. For the CDR3, the DNA is TGTGCCAGCAGTGAACTAGGGCGGATTGGAAATGGCTACACCTTC.

The chain has TRBV28 and TRBJ1-5, with 9 bases that match TRBD1. Germline V CDR1 and CDR2: MDHEN, SYDVKM. The junction had 6 bases not matched to a gene; V was cut back by 4 bases and J by 2 bases. The CDR3 has 16 amino acids. As DNA, the CDR3 is TGTGCCAGCAGTTCCGGGACAGGGCCGGGCAATCAGCCCCAGCATTTT. Translating gives CASSSGTGPGNQPQHF.

This clonotype turned up a few times. CDR3 residues: CSATTGRGNSLDEQYF. As DNA, the CDR3 is TGCAGTGCCACCACGGGGCGCGGGAACTCCTTGGACGAGCAGTACTTC. The chain combines TRBV20-1 with TRBJ2-7; tentatively, D is TRBD2 (6 bases). The V gene lost 6 bases and the J gene lost 5 bases, with 26 bases spanning the gap. The V gene's germline CDR1 is DFQATT and CDR2 SNEGSKA (reference sequence). This CDR3 is 16 amino acids long.

This clonotype was recorded at least ten times. The CDR3 sequence: CASFSGYEQYF. In nucleotides, the CDR3 is TGTGCCAGCTTCTCGGGGTACGAGCAGTACTTC. The chain employs TRBV28 and TRBJ2-7, with D possibly being TRBD2 (5 bases). The V gene's germline CDR1 is MDHEN and CDR2 SYDVKM. The CDR3 is 11 amino acids. The V gene lost 8 bases and the J gene lost 4 bases, with 9 bases spanning the gap.

There are many counts of this clonotype. The gene calls are TRBV11-2 and TRBJ2-7; 8 bases align to TRBD2. Germline V gives CDR1 SGHAT, CDR2 FQNNGV. The CDR3 length is 15 residues. The junction had 8 bases not matched to a gene; V was cut back by 5 bases and J by 2 bases. The CDR3 reads CASSTLAGGPYEQYF. CDR3 nucleotide sequence: TGTGCCAGCAGCACCCTAGCGGGTGGGCCCTACGAGCAGTACTTC.

Many counts were recorded for this clonotype. V and J are TRBV27 and TRBJ1-2, with TRBD1 as a possible D gene (5 bases). Germline-derived CDR1 and CDR2 are MNHEY and SMNVEV (reference sequence). The CDR3 has 15 residues. With 7 bases removed from V and 1 base from J, the gap between germline ends came to 16 bases. The CDR3 reads CASTKGRQINYGYTF. The CDR3 coding sequence is TGTGCCAGCACCAAGGGGAGACAGATTAACTATGGCTACACCTTC.

The CDR3 sequence: CASSERRTFHQPQHF. The DNA of the CDR3 is TGCGCCAGCAGTGAAAGGCGTACTTTCCATCAGCCCCAGCATTTT. The chain uses TRBV10-2 and TRBJ1-5; D gene uncertain. Deletions cut 3 bases from V and 5 bases from J, with 14 bases between. The CDR3 length is 15 residues. The germline CDR1 and CDR2 sequences are WSHSY and SAAADI.

This clonotype was observed a few times. The chain is built from TRBV14 and TRBJ2-1; D possibly corresponds to TRBD2 (6 bases). The CDR3 is 18 residues long. The germline V and J ends were trimmed by 0 bases and 0 bases, with 15 bases remaining between them. Germline V gene lookup returns CDR1 SGHDN and CDR2 FVKESK. The CDR3 region is CASSQDPWRGSSYNEQFF. DNA for the CDR3: TGTGCCAGCAGCCAAGATCCATGGCGGGGAAGCTCCTACAATGAGCAGTTCTTC.

The rearrangement joins TRBV20-1 to TRBJ1-2; possible D gene TRBD1, 6 bases. The CDR3 spans 10 residues. Germline V gene lookup returns CDR1 DFQATT and CDR2 SNEGSKA (reference sequence). Trimming shortened V by 4 bases and J by 7 bases, and 7 bases separated the two germline ends. The CDR3, as DNA: TGCAGTGCTAACAGGGCTGGCTACACCTTC. Its protein is CSANRAGYTF.

Turning to this clonotype: A single base separates this from a much larger clone, so it may be a read error. The chain combines TRBV12-3 or TRBV12-4 with TRBJ2-2; D unresolved. V shed 11 bases and J shed 5 bases, with 18 bases lying between them. This CDR3 contains 14 residues. CDR3 in amino acids: CAGDDPIETGELFF. The CDR3 bases are TGTGCCGGCGACGACCCAATTGAAACCGGGGAGCTGTTTTTT.

The chain combines TRBV13 with TRBJ2-1; the D is unclear. This CDR3 contains 14 residues. Germline V gene sequence: CDR1 PRHDT, CDR2 FYEKMQ (reference sequence). V lost 5 bases and J 2 bases, leaving 10 bases between the germline ends. DNA of the CDR3: TGTGCCAGCAGCGCCCGAGGAGCCTACAATGAGCAGTTCTTC. Amino acid sequence: CASSARGAYNEQFF.

The rearrangement uses TRBV7-2 and TRBJ2-5; the match to TRBD2 covers 10 bases. Germline V gene data show CDR1 as SGHTA and CDR2 as FQGNSA. The V segment lost 4 bases and the J segment 4 bases; nucleotides outside the gene matches: 9. CDR3 size: 16 residues. CDR3 in DNA: TGTGCCAGCAGCTCTCTAATAGCGGGAGGTGCAGAGACCCAGTACTTC. It encodes CASSSLIAGGAETQYF.

In its sample, this clonotype was seen many times. The V call is TRBV11-2, the J call TRBJ2-7; 8 nucleotides match TRBD2. The CDR3 is 14 amino acids. Per the germline V gene, CDR1 is SGHAT and CDR2 is FQNNGV. V gave up 5 bases and J gave up 6 bases; unmatched junction bases: 9. The CDR3 DNA sequence: TGTGCCAGCAGCCGACAGCGGGAGAGGAGCGAGCAGTACTTC. Translated, it gives CASSRQRERSEQYF. Full variable domain (outside the CDR3, taken from reference TRBV11-2 and TRBJ2-7): EAGVAQSPRYKIIEKRQSVAFWCNPISGHATLYWYQQILGQGPKLLIQFQNNGVVDDSQLPKDRFSAERLKGVDSTLKIQPAKLEDSAVYLCASSRQRERSEQYFGPGTRLTVT.

In its sample, this clonotype was seen many times. This chain joins TRBV28 and TRBJ2-7, with 7 positions matching TRBD2. The V segment lost 3 bases and the J segment 3 bases; nucleotides outside the gene matches: 5. The germline V gene encodes CDR1 MDHEN and CDR2 SYDVKM. The CDR3 consists of 14 residues. The CDR3, as DNA: TGTGCCAGCAGTTTGGGAGGGAGTGTCTACGAGCAGTACTTC. Its translation is CASSLGGSVYEQYF.

J is TRBJ2-7 and V is TRBV10-2, with TRBD1 matching 7 bases. Germline V gene data show CDR1 as WSHSY and CDR2 as SAAADI. This CDR3 comprises 14 residues. Losses at the gene ends were 2 bases for V and 5 bases for J; bases not matched to a gene: 6. CDR3 DNA sequence: TGCGCCAGCAGTGAGCCCTGGACAGGTAACGAGCAGTACTTC. Protein: CASSEPWTGNEQYF.

With respect to this clonotype: This sequence may be a read error, since a much larger clone differs from it by one base. The chain is built from TRBV25-1 and TRBJ2-1; 7 bases align to TRBD1. Germline V gene data show CDR1 as MGHDK and CDR2 as SYGVNS. The length of the CDR3 is 13 residues. V dropped 3 bases and J dropped 12; count of bases not matched to a gene: 8. As DNA, the CDR3 is TGTGCCAGCAGTGAGGCAGGGGGTGGTGGGCAGTTCTTC. As protein: CASSEAGGGGQFF.